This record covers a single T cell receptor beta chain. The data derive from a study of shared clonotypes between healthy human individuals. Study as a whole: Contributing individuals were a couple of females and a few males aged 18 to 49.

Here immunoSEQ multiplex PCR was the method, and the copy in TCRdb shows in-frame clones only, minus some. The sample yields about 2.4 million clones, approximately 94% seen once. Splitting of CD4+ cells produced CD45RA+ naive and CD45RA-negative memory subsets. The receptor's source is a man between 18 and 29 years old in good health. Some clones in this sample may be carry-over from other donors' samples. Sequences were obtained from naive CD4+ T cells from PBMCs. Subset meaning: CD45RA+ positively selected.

The CDR3 protein is CASSVTVPGQNSRTEAFF. The CDR3 DNA reads as TGCGCCAGCAGCGTCACCGTCCCGGGACAGAATAGTCGGACTGAAGCTTTCTTT. The chain links TRBV5-1 to TRBJ1-1; 7 bases fit TRBD1. Per the germline V gene, CDR1 is SGHRS and CDR2 is YFSETQ. V shed 4 bases and J 5 bases; nucleotides not matched to a gene: 20. The CDR3 loop spans 18 amino acids.